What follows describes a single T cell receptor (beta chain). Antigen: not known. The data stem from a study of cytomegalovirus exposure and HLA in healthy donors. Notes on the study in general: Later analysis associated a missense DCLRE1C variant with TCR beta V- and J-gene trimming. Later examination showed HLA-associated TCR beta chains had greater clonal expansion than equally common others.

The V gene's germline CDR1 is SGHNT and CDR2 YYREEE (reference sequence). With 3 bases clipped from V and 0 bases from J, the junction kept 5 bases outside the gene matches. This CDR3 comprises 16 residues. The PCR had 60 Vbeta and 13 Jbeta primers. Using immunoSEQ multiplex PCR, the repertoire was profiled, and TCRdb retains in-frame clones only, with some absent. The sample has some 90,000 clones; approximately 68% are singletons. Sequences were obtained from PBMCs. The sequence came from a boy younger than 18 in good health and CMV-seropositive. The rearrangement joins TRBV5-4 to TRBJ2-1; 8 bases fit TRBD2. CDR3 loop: CASSYGGGSSYNEQFF. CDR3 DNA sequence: TGTGCCAGCAGCTATGGCGGGGGGAGCTCCTACAATGAGCAGTTCTTC.